This T cell receptor beta chain was identified in a study of OX40 agonist ivuxolimab in advanced cancers. This CDR3 has 13 residues. The V gene's germline CDR1 is LNHDA and CDR2 SQIVND (reference sequence). V was pared by 6 bases and J by 1 base, with 9 bases between. Remarks on this clone: What it binds is not known.

Using immunoSEQ multiplex PCR, the repertoire was profiled, and TCRdb retains in-frame clones only, with some absent. The table includes just under 95,000 clones, around 86% detected once. Study-wide points: Both blood CD4+ and CD8+ T cells showed clonal growth by week 6 at 0.1 to 3.0 mg/kg. Still undetermined is the antigen specificity of the expanded peripheral T cells. CD4+ T cells averaged fewer expanded clones than CD8+ T cells.

This chain links TRBV19 with TRBJ2-5, with D possibly TRBD2 on 6 matching bases. This TCR was sampled from an adult with an advanced solid tumor such as melanoma, head and neck, liver or kidney cancer. Here the sequenced sample was CD4+ or CD8+ T cells sorted from blood, taken in a trial of the OX40 agonist ivuxolimab. DNA of the CDR3: TGTGCCAGTAGGCGGGACTTCCAAGAGACCCAGTACTTC. This translates into CASRRDFQETQYF.